A single sample gave rise to the 28 T cell receptor beta chains below, sequenced in a study of T-cell reconstitution after alpha-beta-depleted transplantation in children. As it was prepared, the TCRbeta library received unique molecular identifiers. A single record per CDR3 protein comes from TCRdb applying MiXCR to the PCR reads. In the table there are 490,000 or so distinct CDR3 sequences, around 12% of which are singletons. The starting material was PBMCs from the stem cell graft donor, obtained from the stem cell graft. These receptor sequences come from a human donor who donated a stem cell graft to a child with combined immunodeficiency.

Only a few counts were recorded for this clonotype. This chain links TRBV6-1 with TRBJ2-1; D unresolved. V was shortened by 1 base and J by 10 bases, with 2 bases between the two germline ends. Looked up from germline, CDR1 is MNHNS and CDR2 is SASEGT. The CDR3 is made up of 10 amino acids. The CDR3 region is CASSEDEQFF. Here the CDR3 DNA reads TGTGCCAGCAGTGAAGACGAGCAGTTCTTC.

V gene TRBV6-2 or TRBV6-3 combines with J gene TRBJ2-1, with D possibly called TRBD1 or TRBD2 (6 bases each). Germline CDR1 reads MNHEY; CDR2 reads SVGEGT. This CDR3 contains 15 residues. V was shortened by 6 bases and J by 7 bases, with 19 bases between the two germline ends. CDR3 protein: CASSLPPGEANEQFF. As DNA, the CDR3 is TGTGCCAGCAGCCTACCCCCAGGGGAGGCAAATGAGCAGTTCTTC.

This clonotype was counted many times. The chain couples TRBV12-3 or TRBV12-4 to TRBJ2-5, with D hard to call. The CDR3 spans 13 residues. Trimming removed 1 base at V and 4 bases at J, with 7 bases between. CDR3: CASSLVQRETQYF. The DNA of the CDR3 is TGTGCCAGCAGTTTAGTCCAGCGAGAGACCCAGTACTTC.

This clonotype occurred a few times. The chain is built from TRBV29-1 and TRBJ2-1; 9 nucleotides agree with TRBD1. CDR1 and CDR2 from the germline V gene are SQVTM and ANQGSEA. This CDR3 contains 14 residues. V was pared by 3 bases and J by 7 bases, with 7 bases of the junction left unmatched. The CDR3 DNA follows: TGCAGCGTTGACCCCGGGACAGGGCTGAATGAGCAGTTCTTC. Protein: CSVDPGTGLNEQFF.

This clonotype was seen only a few times. The V and J genes are TRBV11-3 and TRBJ2-2, with D possibly called TRBD1 or TRBD2 (5 bases each). V was trimmed by 6 bases and J by 7 bases, leaving 21 bases between them. The germline V gene encodes CDR1 SGHNT and CDR2 YENEEA. The CDR3 spans 16 residues. The CDR3 sequence is CASSQVRDHTGGELFF. The CDR3 coding sequence is TGTGCCAGCAGTCAGGTTCGGGACCATACGGGCGGGGAGCTGTTTTTT.

This clonotype was found many times. The chain has TRBV6-2 or TRBV6-3 and TRBJ2-5; D gene unclear. CDR1 and CDR2 (germline): MNHEY, SVGEGT. Trimming removed 2 bases at V and 1 base at J, with 11 bases between. The CDR3 is made up of 15 amino acids. CDR3 in DNA: TGTGCCAGCAGTTACCATGCGACAACCCAAGAGACCCAGTACTTC. It yields the protein CASSYHATTQETQYF.

CDR3 sequence: CASSLSRRLATRTDTQYF. As DNA, the CDR3 is TGTGCCAGCAGCTTAAGCCGGCGATTAGCGACCCGCACAGATACGCAGTATTTT. The chain employs TRBV7-3 and TRBJ2-3, with D perhaps TRBD2 (5 bases). Between the trimmed V and J ends, which lost 1 base and 1 base, there was a span of 18 bases. This CDR3 is built from 18 residues. In germline, CDR1 is SGHTA, CDR2 FQGTGA.

The CDR3 protein is CSVEGSRDTEAFF. The CDR3 DNA reads as TGCAGCGTTGAGGGGTCCCGGGACACTGAAGCTTTCTTT. The chain is built from TRBV29-1 and TRBJ1-1; no clear D gene. CDR1 is SQVTM and CDR2 is ANQGSEA in the germline V gene. V lost 3 bases, J lost 3 bases, and 11 bases lay in between. The CDR3 has 13 residues. The full variable domain, in which reference TRBV29-1 and TRBJ1-1 provide the parts outside the CDR3, is SAVISQKPSRDICQRGTSLTIQCQVDSQVTMMFWYRQQPGQSLTLIATANQGSEATYESGFVIDKFPISRPNLTFSTLTVSNMSPEDSSIYLCSVEGSRDTEAFFGQGTRLTVV.

The chain uses TRBV20-1 and TRBJ1-1; possible D gene TRBD1, 5 bases. The germline CDR1 and CDR2 sequences are DFQATT and SNEGSKA (reference sequence). Trimming stripped 3 bases from V and 6 bases from J, with 23 bases between. This CDR3 has 16 residues. This CDR3 is CSASVAASDIVAEAFF. The DNA of the CDR3 is TGCAGTGCTAGCGTTGCCGCTTCGGACATTGTGGCTGAAGCTTTCTTT.

This clonotype was observed a handful of times. The V call is TRBV12-3 or TRBV12-4, the J call TRBJ1-5; TRBD1 might be the D (6 bases). CDR3 length equals 15 residues. Between the trimmed V and J ends, which lost 6 bases and 6 bases, there was a span of 18 bases. The CDR3 spells CASSPLGGGSQPQHF. CDR3 sequence (DNA): TGTGCCAGCAGCCCCTTGGGGGGGGGCAGTCAGCCCCAGCATTTT.

This clonotype was recorded at least ten times. J is TRBJ2-1 and V is TRBV5-1; D is undetermined. With 5 bases removed from V and 3 bases from J, the gap between germline ends came to 15 bases. CDR3 length equals 15 residues. Germline values: CDR1 SGHRS, CDR2 YFSETQ. CDR3 sequence: CASSQELEDYNEQFF. As DNA, the CDR3 is TGCGCCAGCAGTCAGGAGCTGGAAGACTACAATGAGCAGTTCTTC.

This sequence joins TRBV5-6 and TRBJ2-7, with D unclear. Germline V gene data show CDR1 as SGHDT and CDR2 as YYEEEE. The CDR3 covers 13 residues. V was shortened by 4 bases and J by 0 bases, with 8 bases between the two germline ends. DNA of the CDR3: TGTGCCAGCAGCCATAAGTCCTCCTACGAGCAGTACTTC. This gives the protein CASSHKSSYEQYF.

Ten or more counts support this clonotype. The V and J genes are TRBV12-3 or TRBV12-4 and TRBJ2-3; tentative D call: TRBD2 (5 bases). There are 15 residues in the CDR3. Trimming took 2 bases from V and 3 from J, leaving 12 bases between them. CDR3 loop: CASSLPVRGTDTQYF. The CDR3, as DNA: TGTGCCAGCAGTTTACCGGTCAGAGGGACAGATACGCAGTATTTT.

V and J are TRBV7-8 and TRBJ2-1; TRBD2 matches at 11 bases. Germline CDR1 is SGHVS and CDR2 is FQNEAQ. This CDR3 contains 19 residues. V shed 5 bases, J shed 3 bases, and the junction held 15 bases outside the gene matches. The CDR3 DNA reads TGTGCCAGCAGCACGATCCGGAATCTAGCGGGGGGAATCTACAATGAGCAGTTCTTC. This codes for CASSTIRNLAGGIYNEQFF. Based on the CDR3 plus reference TRBV7-8 and TRBJ2-1, the full variable domain is GAGVSQSPRYKVAKRGQDVALRCDPISGHVSLFWYQQALGQGPEFLTYFQNEAQLDKSGLPSDRFFAERPEGSVSTLKIQRTQQEDSAVYLCASSTIRNLAGGIYNEQFFGPGTRLTVL.

This clonotype was picked up many times. This chain connects TRBV28 to TRBJ2-3, with D maybe TRBD2 (6 bases). The CDR3 has 13 residues. Trimming stripped 3 bases from V and 4 bases from J, with 8 bases between. Germline values: CDR1 MDHEN, CDR2 SYDVKM. This CDR3 reads CASSFPGADTQYF. Here the CDR3 DNA reads TGTGCCAGCAGTTTCCCGGGGGCAGATACGCAGTATTTT.

This clonotype was picked up a small number of times. The chain employs TRBV15 and TRBJ1-2; no firm D call. Germline V lookup: CDR1 LNHNV, CDR2 YYDKDF (reference sequence). The CDR3 sequence is 12 residues long. V was trimmed by 0 bases and J by 4 bases, leaving 3 bases between them. The CDR3 DNA is TGTGCCACCAGCAGAGACGGCTATGGCTACACCTTC. It codes for CATSRDGYGYTF. The full variable domain, completed using reference TRBV15 and TRBJ1-2, is DAMVIQNPRYQVTQFGKPVTLSCSQTLNHNVMYWYQQKSSQAPKLLFHYYDKDFNNEADTPDNFQSRRPNTSFCFLDIRSPGLGDTAMYLCATSRDGYGYTFGSGTRLTVV.

The CDR3 protein is CASITGTDTQYF. CDR3 nucleotides: TGTGCCAGCATAACGGGTACAGATACGCAGTATTTT. The V call is TRBV5-5, the J call TRBJ2-3; D remains unclear. The germline CDR1 and CDR2 sequences are SGHKS and YYEKEE (reference sequence). Trimming shortened V by 6 bases and J by 3 bases, and 8 bases separated the two germline ends. The CDR3 length is 12 residues.

This clonotype occurred a few times. The conserved closing phenylalanine or tryptophan is absent in this CDR3, likely reflecting a read error. It is unclear where the CDR3 begins or ends on the DNA, so no DNA is shown, and the CDR3 is as TCRdb lists it. This chain uses TRBV6-4 with TRBJ1-4; the DNA was not used to check the table's D call, TRBD1. The CDR3 extends over 12 residues, inclusive of both ends. In germline, CDR1 is MRHNA, CDR2 SNTAGT. The CDR3 here is CASRPHERDRRI.

In its sample, this clonotype was seen many times. This chain links TRBV30 with TRBJ1-3; D remains unclear. CDR1 and CDR2 (germline): GTSNPN, SVGIG (reference sequence). The CDR3 consists of 13 residues. V lost 3 bases to trimming and J lost 2 bases, with 8 bases between them. This CDR3 reads CAWRRDPGNTIYF. The CDR3 DNA sequence: TGTGCCTGGAGAAGGGATCCTGGAAACACCATATATTTT.

This clonotype was seen ten or more times. Written as DNA, the CDR3 is TGCGCCAGCAGCAGGGACAGGAACACCGGGGAGCTGTTTTTT. Translation: CASSRDRNTGELFF. V is TRBV5-1 and J is TRBJ2-2; 7 bases match TRBD1. The germline CDR1 and CDR2 sequences are SGHRS and YFSETQ. This CDR3 has 14 residues. J was trimmed by 1 base and V by 4 bases; bases with no gene match: 1.

J is TRBJ1-2 and V is TRBV7-9, with a possible D match to TRBD1 (5 bases). V lost 0 bases, J lost 0 bases, and 14 bases lay in between. The length of the CDR3 is 17 residues. CDR1 is SEHNR, CDR2 FQNEAQ, per germline (reference sequence). The CDR3 nucleotides read TGTGCCAGCAGCTTAGCGGACAAGCCCCCTGCTAACTATGGCTACACCTTC. Translated: CASSLADKPPANYGYTF.

The chain employs TRBV29-1 and TRBJ1-1, with 7 bases that match TRBD1. CDR1 is SQVTM and CDR2 is ANQGSEA in the germline V gene. The CDR3 has 12 residues. With 4 bases clipped from V and 10 bases from J, the junction kept 9 bases outside the gene matches. This CDR3 reads CSVAGQAVGAFF. The CDR3 DNA is TGCAGCGTTGCCGGACAGGCCGTTGGAGCTTTCTTT.

V usage is TRBV20-1 and J usage is TRBJ2-3; 13 nucleotides match TRBD2. The V and J ends lost 4 bases and 6 bases, in that order; junction bases with no gene match: 7. This CDR3 comprises 15 residues. In germline, CDR1 is DFQATT, CDR2 SNEGSKA (reference sequence). In DNA, the CDR3 is TGCAGTGCTACGGGACTAGCGGGGCCGATGGATACGCAGTATTTT. Translated: CSATGLAGPMDTQYF.

The chain is built from TRBV5-1 and TRBJ2-1, with D possibly being TRBD1 (6 bases). V was clipped by 6 bases and J by 0 bases, with 10 bases between them. This CDR3 spans 14 amino acids. Germline V gene lookup returns CDR1 SGHRS and CDR2 YFSETQ. CDR3 region: CASKAGVSYNEQFF. The DNA of the CDR3 is TGCGCCAGCAAAGCAGGGGTCTCCTACAATGAGCAGTTCTTC. Full variable domain (outside the CDR3, taken from reference TRBV5-1 and TRBJ2-1): KAGVTQTPRYLIKTRGQQVTLSCSPISGHRSVSWYQQTPGQGLQFLFEYFSETQRNKGNFPGRFSGRQFSNSRSEMNVSTLELGDSALYLCASKAGVSYNEQFFGPGTRLTVL.

This clonotype was seen a handful of times. The chain has TRBV12-5 and TRBJ2-1, with D unclear. Germline CDR1 and CDR2: LGHNT and FRNRAP. V dropped 0 bases and J dropped 7 bases, with 4 bases sitting between them. The CDR3 spans 12 residues. The CDR3 loop is CASGLVGNEQFF. CDR3 nucleotide sequence: TGTGCTAGTGGTTTGGTCGGGAATGAGCAGTTCTTC.

The chain has TRBV7-9 and TRBJ2-1, with 10 bases lining up with TRBD1. This CDR3 comprises 15 residues. V was pared by 5 bases and J by 5 bases, with 6 bases of the junction left unmatched. The germline CDR1 and CDR2 sequences are SEHNR and FQNEAQ (reference sequence). Here the CDR3 DNA reads TGTGCCAGCAGCCGTGGTGGGACAGGGGACAATGAGCAGTTCTTC. This codes for CASSRGGTGDNEQFF.

The chain joins TRBV7-2 to TRBJ2-5; TRBD1 aligns across 8 bases. Trimming took 5 bases from V and 0 from J; bases not matched to a gene: 5. The CDR3 has 15 residues. Germline CDR1 SGHTA, CDR2 FQGNSA. The CDR3 DNA sequence: TGTGCCAGCAGCCCTCCACAGGGGGACCAAGAGACCCAGTACTTC. It yields the protein CASSPPQGDQETQYF.

The chain has TRBV20-1 and TRBJ2-3, with 14 bases aligning to TRBD2. V gave up 5 bases and J gave up 0 bases; unmatched junction bases: 10. The CDR3 is 18 amino acids. The germline V gene has CDR1 DFQATT and CDR2 SNEGSKA (reference sequence). The CDR3 protein is CSAPGRLAGGPSTDTQYF. For the CDR3, the DNA is TGCAGTGCTCCCGGACGACTAGCGGGAGGGCCCAGCACAGATACGCAGTATTTT.